This T cell receptor (beta chain) was sequenced during a study of beta chain features in type 1 diabetes. Expressed TCRB transcripts were sequenced because the entire RNA isolate underwent reverse transcription. Data came from immunoSEQ multiplex PCR; TCRdb stores just in-frame clones and leaves some out. The sample lists roughly 310,000 clones; approximately 11% were seen once. V was pared by 5 bases and J by 9 bases, with 12 bases of the junction left unmatched. This CDR3 region has 15 residues. Germline V lookup: CDR1 SGHTA, CDR2 FQGNSA. The specimen sequenced was naive CD4+ T cells from blood. The V and J genes are TRBV7-2 and TRBJ2-1, with 8 bases lining up with TRBD2. The TCR originated in a woman in her twenties or thirties in good health. CDR3 DNA sequence: TGTGCCAGCAGCACCTTATCCAGCGGGAGTGGTGAGCAGTTCTTC. It translates to CASSTLSSGSGEQFF.